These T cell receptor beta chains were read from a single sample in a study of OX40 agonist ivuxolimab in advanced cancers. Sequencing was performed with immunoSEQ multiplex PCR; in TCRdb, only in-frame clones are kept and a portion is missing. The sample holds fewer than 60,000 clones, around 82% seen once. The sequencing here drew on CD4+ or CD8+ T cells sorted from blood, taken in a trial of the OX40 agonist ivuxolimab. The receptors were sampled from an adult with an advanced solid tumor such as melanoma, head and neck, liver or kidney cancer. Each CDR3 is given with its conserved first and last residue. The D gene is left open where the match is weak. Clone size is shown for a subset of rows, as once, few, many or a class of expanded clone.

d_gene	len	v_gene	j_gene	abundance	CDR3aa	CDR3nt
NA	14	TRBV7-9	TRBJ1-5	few	CASSLEGSNQPQHF	TGTGCCAGCAGCTTAGAAGGTAGCAATCAGCCCCAGCATTTT
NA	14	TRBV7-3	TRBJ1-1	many	CASSLGQMNTEAFF	TGTGCCAGCAGCTTAGGACAGATGAACACTGAAGCTTTCTTT
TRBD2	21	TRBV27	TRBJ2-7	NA	CASSFEGRWGRNGRPPYEQYF	TGTGCCAGCAGTTTTGAGGGACGGTGGGGAAGGAACGGGAGGCCCCCCTACGAGCAGTACTTC
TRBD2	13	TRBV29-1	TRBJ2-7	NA	CSAGTSGSYEQYF	TGCAGCGCCGGGACTAGCGGCTCCTACGAGCAGTACTTC
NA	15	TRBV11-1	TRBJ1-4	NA	CASSPKRRLGEKLFF	TGTGCCAGCAGCCCGAAACGGCGGCTGGGTGAAAAACTGTTTTTT
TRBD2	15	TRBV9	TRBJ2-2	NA	CASSVLAEGTGELFF	TGTGCCAGCAGCGTACTAGCGGAGGGGACCGGGGAGCTGTTTTTT
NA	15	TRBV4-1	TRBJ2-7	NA	CASSQVYGAPYEQYF	TGCGCCAGCAGCCAAGTGTACGGGGCCCCCTACGAGCAGTACTTC
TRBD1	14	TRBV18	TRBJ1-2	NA	CASSPSGTAYGYTF	TGTGCCAGCTCACCCTCCGGGACAGCCTATGGCTACACCTTC
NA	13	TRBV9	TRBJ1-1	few	CASTLNANTEAFF	TGTGCCAGCACCCTCAATGCGAACACTGAAGCTTTCTTT
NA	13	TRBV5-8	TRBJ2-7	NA	CASSPTVTYEQYF	TGTGCCAGCAGCCCGACAGTTACCTACGAGCAGTACTTC
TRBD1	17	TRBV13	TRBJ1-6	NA	CASSSTPDRVHNSPLHF	TGTGCCAGCAGCTCGACTCCGGACAGGGTTCATAATTCACCCCTCCACTTT
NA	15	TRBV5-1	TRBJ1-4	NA	CASSPLPGMDEKLFF	TGCGCCAGCAGCCCCCTCCCTGGAATGGATGAAAAACTGTTTTTT
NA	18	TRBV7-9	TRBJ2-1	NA	CASSSPPGKPPGRNEQFF	TGTGCCAGCAGCTCCCCCCCGGGCAAGCCCCCGGGACGCAATGAGCAGTTCTTC
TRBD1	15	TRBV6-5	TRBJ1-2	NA	CASSPPGTGNYGYTF	TGTGCCAGCAGTCCTCCCGGGACAGGGAACTATGGCTACACCTTC
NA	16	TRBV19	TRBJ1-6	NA	CASSITGSSYNSPLHF	TGTGCCAGTAGTATCACAGGCAGCTCCTATAATTCACCCCTCCACTTT
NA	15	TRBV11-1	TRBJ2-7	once	CASSLERGVTYEQYF	TGTGCCAGCAGCTTAGAACGGGGAGTCACCTACGAGCAGTACTTC
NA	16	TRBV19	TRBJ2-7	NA	CASSIRGTGRSYEQYF	TGTGCCAGTAGTATAAGAGGAACAGGACGCTCCTACGAGCAGTACTTC
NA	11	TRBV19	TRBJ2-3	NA	CASAQADTQYF	TGTGCCAGTGCCCAGGCGGATACGCAGTATTTT
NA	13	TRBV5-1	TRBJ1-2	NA	CASSPGVGYGYTF	TGCGCCAGCAGCCCGGGGGTAGGCTATGGCTACACCTTC
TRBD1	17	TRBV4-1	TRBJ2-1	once	CASSHRDRALSYNEQFF	TGCGCCAGCAGCCACCGGGACAGGGCACTCTCCTACAATGAGCAGTTCTTC
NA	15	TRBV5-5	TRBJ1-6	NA	CASSLVVGANSPLHF	TGTGCCAGCAGCTTGGTGGTAGGGGCCAATTCACCCCTCCACTTT
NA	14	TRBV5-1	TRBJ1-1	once	CASSLQTGNTEAFF	TGCGCCAGCAGCTTGCAAACGGGGAACACTGAAGCTTTCTTT
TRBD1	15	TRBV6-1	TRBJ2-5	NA	CASRRAGGFQETQYF	TGTGCCAGCAGGCGGGCAGGGGGCTTCCAAGAGACCCAGTACTTC
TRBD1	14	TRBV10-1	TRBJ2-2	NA	CASSEQGRTGELFF	TGCGCCAGCAGTGAACAGGGGCGCACCGGGGAGCTGTTTTTT
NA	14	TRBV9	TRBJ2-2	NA	CASSARENTGELFF	TGTGCCAGCAGCGCTAGGGAGAACACCGGGGAGCTGTTTTTT
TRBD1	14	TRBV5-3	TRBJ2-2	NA	CARSGRGGAGELFF	TGTGCCAGAAGCGGAAGAGGGGGCGCCGGGGAGCTGTTTTTT
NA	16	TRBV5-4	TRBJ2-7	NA	CASSLYMGLQVYEQYF	TGTGCCAGCAGCTTGTACATGGGGCTACAGGTCTACGAGCAGTACTTC
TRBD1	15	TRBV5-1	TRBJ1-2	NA	CASSSGTVRNYGYTF	TGCGCCAGCAGCTCTGGGACAGTGAGAAACTATGGCTACACCTTC
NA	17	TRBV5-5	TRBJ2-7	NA	CASSWGAAGGGSYEQYF	TGTGCCAGCAGCTGGGGGGCTGCAGGCGGGGGCTCCTACGAGCAGTACTTC
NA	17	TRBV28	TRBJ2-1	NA	CASSLYRAGSSYNEQFF	TGTGCCAGCAGTTTATATCGGGCGGGGAGCTCCTACAATGAGCAGTTCTTC
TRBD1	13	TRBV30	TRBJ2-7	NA	CAWSAGQSYEQYF	TGTGCCTGGAGTGCGGGACAGTCCTACGAGCAGTACTTC